The next 31 T cell receptor beta chains were all read from a single sample in a study of blood T cell repertoires in COVID-19. The repertoire was sequenced with immunoSEQ multiplex PCR; TCRdb's copy has only in-frame clones and lacks some. The sample carries about 86,000 clones, around 80% recorded once. Sequencing used peripheral blood. These receptors came from a woman of 80 years or more with acute or convalescent COVID-19.

This chain links TRBV28 with TRBJ2-7, with 7 bases matching TRBD1. Trimming cost V 8 bases and J 4 bases; bases outside gene matches: 5. The CDR3 extends over 12 amino acids. From germline, CDR1 is MDHEN and CDR2 SYDVKM. The CDR3 bases are TGTGCCAGCGGAGACAGGGCTTACGAGCAGTACTTC. This sequence encodes CASGDRAYEQYF.

In this sample, this clone turned up once. The rearrangement uses TRBV5-6 and TRBJ2-7; 10 bases line up with TRBD2. The junction had 11 bases not matched to a gene; V was cut back by 0 bases and J by 2 bases. The CDR3 is made up of 18 amino acids. Germline lookup yields CDR1 SGHDT and CDR2 YYEEEE. The CDR3 protein is CASSLELAGAPPAYEQYF. As DNA, the CDR3 is TGTGCCAGCAGCTTGGAGCTAGCGGGGGCCCCCCCTGCCTACGAGCAGTACTTC.

The rearrangement joins TRBV12-3 or TRBV12-4 to TRBJ2-7, with 7 bases matching TRBD1. The CDR3 extends over 13 amino acids. V shed 6 bases, J shed 3 bases, and the junction held 5 bases outside the gene matches. CDR3 nucleotides: TGTGCCAGCAGCCGGGACAGTTTCTACGAGCAGTACTTC. This gives the protein CASSRDSFYEQYF.

This rearrangement joins TRBV28 to TRBJ1-5, with 7 bases identical to TRBD1. The germline gives CDR1 MDHEN, CDR2 SYDVKM. This CDR3 comprises 15 residues. J gave up 1 base and V 5 bases, and 5 bases lay outside the gene matches. The CDR3 DNA sequence: TGTGCCAGCAGTCCCCCGGGACAGAGCAATCAGCCCCAGCATTTT. It translates to CASSPPGQSNQPQHF.

This sequence joins TRBV6-2 or TRBV6-3 and TRBJ1-2; 7 bases fit TRBD1. Per germline, CDR1 MNHEY and CDR2 SVGEGT. This CDR3 contains 13 residues. J was trimmed by 8 bases and V by 4 bases; bases with no gene match: 7. Here the CDR3 DNA reads TGTGCCAGCAGTTCACAGGGGTCGAACGGCTACACCTTC. Translation gives CASSSQGSNGYTF.

This clone has a handful of counts. The chain couples TRBV12-3 or TRBV12-4 to TRBJ1-3; 7 bases agree with TRBD1. The V and J ends lost 6 bases and 7 bases, in that order; junction bases with no gene match: 6. The CDR3 loop spans 13 amino acids. CDR3 DNA sequence: TGTGCCAGCAGACCGGGACAGAGGAACACCATATATTTT. Translating gives CASRPGQRNTIYF.

J is TRBJ1-6 and V is TRBV20-1; 8 bases align to TRBD1. This CDR3 contains 13 residues. Germline V gene sequence: CDR1 DFQATT, CDR2 SNEGSKA (reference sequence). V gave up 3 bases and J gave up 9 bases; unmatched junction bases: 4. CDR3 in amino acids: CSASGDRGSPLHF. Written as DNA, the CDR3 is TGCAGTGCTAGTGGTGACAGGGGTTCACCCCTCCACTTT.

CDR3 DNA: TGTGCCAGTAGTCCCCTGGGCCGGGGCTATGGCTACACCTTC. Amino acids: CASSPLGRGYGYTF. The gene calls are TRBV19 and TRBJ1-2; D is unclear. The ends were cut back, 5 bases at V and 4 bases at J, with 14 bases in the middle. CDR3 length: 14 residues. Germline V gene sequence: CDR1 LNHDA, CDR2 SQIVND (reference sequence).

This chain uses TRBV27 with TRBJ2-5; unclear D gene. In germline, CDR1 is MNHEY, CDR2 SMNVEV (reference sequence). CDR3 length equals 15 residues. V was cut by 7 bases and J by 5 bases, with 20 bases left in between. DNA of the CDR3: TGTGCCAGCAAGGATGGCGGCAGCTCCTGGGAGACCCAGTACTTC. It is translated as CASKDGGSSWETQYF.

J is TRBJ1-2 and V is TRBV7-9; 7 bases match TRBD1. This CDR3 spans 16 amino acids. J was trimmed by 5 bases and V by 1 base; bases with no gene match: 10. Germline-derived CDR1 and CDR2 are SEHNR and FQNEAQ (reference sequence). The CDR3 spells CASSLESRSTGYGYTF. CDR3 sequence (DNA): TGTGCCAGCAGCTTAGAAAGTAGATCGACAGGGTATGGCTACACCTTC.

This chain connects TRBV7-3 to TRBJ2-2; weak D call: TRBD1 (6 bases). The CDR3 length is 15 residues. Germline lookup yields CDR1 SGHTA and CDR2 FQGTGA. Trimming shortened V by 0 bases and J by 5 bases, and 10 bases separated the two germline ends. The CDR3 spells CASSLTDRGTGELFF. CDR3 nucleotide sequence: TGTGCCAGCAGCTTAACGGACAGAGGGACCGGGGAGCTGTTTTTT.

Only one count was recorded for this clone. This chain connects TRBV11-2 to TRBJ2-7; D possibly corresponds to TRBD1 (6 bases). Germline V gene lookup returns CDR1 SGHAT and CDR2 FQNNGV. CDR3 length: 15 residues. V shed 7 bases and J shed 2 bases, with 18 bases lying between them. The CDR3 region is CASTLSPDSAYEQYF. The CDR3 DNA reads TGTGCCAGCACCCTCAGTCCGGACAGCGCCTACGAGCAGTACTTC.

CDR3 sequence: CASSVADSSGNTIYF. In nucleotides, the CDR3 is TGTGCCAGCAGCGTAGCAGACAGCTCTGGAAACACCATATATTTT. This chain uses TRBV9 with TRBJ1-3; possibly TRBD1 for D (5 bases). The CDR3 totals 15 residues. CDR1 SGDLS and CDR2 YYNGEE come from the germline V gene. V lost 0 bases to trimming and J lost 0 bases, with 7 bases between them.

This chain connects TRBV18 to TRBJ1-6; 8 nucleotides line up with TRBD1. The J segment lost 10 bases and the V segment lost 2 bases, leaving 10 bases of the junction unmatched. The length of the CDR3 is 16 residues. The germline V gene encodes CDR1 KGHSH and CDR2 LQKENI. The CDR3 region has the DNA TGTGCCAGCTCACCAAGACGGCAGGGGGCGGAGTCACCCCTCCACTTT. Residues: CASSPRRQGAESPLHF.

The rearrangement links TRBV4-2 to TRBJ2-2, with 11 bases that match TRBD2. Germline CDR1 and CDR2: LGHNA and YNFKEQ. CDR3 length equals 17 residues. The trim removed 4 bases at V and 2 bases at J, leaving 6 bases unmatched. This chain's CDR3 is CASSPSTSGTNTGELFF. The CDR3 DNA reads TGTGCCAGCAGCCCCTCGACTAGCGGGACCAACACCGGGGAGCTGTTTTTT.

The CDR3 sequence is CASSSERERGTEAFF. The CDR3 bases are TGTGCCAGCAGTTCCGAGCGGGAACGGGGCACTGAAGCTTTCTTT. The chain combines TRBV28 with TRBJ1-1; no reliable D call. Between the trimmed V and J ends, which lost 4 bases and 4 bases, there was a span of 16 bases. CDR3 length equals 15 residues. CDR1 and CDR2 from the germline V gene are MDHEN and SYDVKM.

The gene calls are TRBV11-2 and TRBJ2-1; D is possibly TRBD2 (6 bases). Trimming pared 5 bases from V and 6 bases from J, leaving 20 bases between. Germline CDR1 is SGHAT and CDR2 is FQNNGV. CDR3 length equals 16 residues. This chain's CDR3 is CASSTLGGRLFNEQFF. CDR3 sequence (DNA): TGTGCCAGCAGCACCCTCGGGGGTAGGCTTTTCAATGAGCAGTTCTTC.

The rearrangement joins TRBV6-1 to TRBJ1-5; 7 nucleotides align to TRBD1. CDR1 is MNHNS and CDR2 is SASEGT in the germline V gene. V lost 0 bases, J lost 9 bases, and 2 bases stayed unmatched. The CDR3 sequence is 13 residues long. CDR3 amino acids: CASSEAGQWPQHF. For the CDR3, the DNA is TGTGCCAGCAGTGAAGCGGGACAGTGGCCCCAGCATTTT.

This clone was seen only a few times. This chain joins TRBV5-1 and TRBJ2-3; 8 nucleotides match TRBD1. CDR3 length equals 15 residues. CDR1 and CDR2 (germline): SGHRS, YFSETQ. Trimming at V came to 4 bases and at J to 4 bases, leaving 8 bases not matched to a gene. CDR3 bases: TGCGCCAGCAGCCTGGAGACAGGGGTGTCAGATACGCAGTATTTT. This sequence encodes CASSLETGVSDTQYF.

The chain is built from TRBV5-6 and TRBJ1-3, with D possibly being TRBD1 (5 bases). The CDR3 is made up of 14 amino acids. Germline V CDR1 and CDR2: SGHDT, YYEEEE. Trimming cost V 4 bases and J 2 bases, with 10 bases left between them. DNA for the CDR3: TGTGCCAGCAGCCCGGGACTGACTGGAAACACCATATATTTT. This codes for CASSPGLTGNTIYF.

The chain joins TRBV7-6 to TRBJ2-7, with TRBD2 matching over 10 bases. The germline V gene has CDR1 SGHVS and CDR2 FNYEAQ. There are 16 residues in the CDR3. V lost 2 bases, J lost 6 bases, and 10 bases stayed unmatched. The CDR3 here is CASSLMEAGGPSEQYF. The CDR3 nucleotides read TGTGCCAGCAGCTTAATGGAAGCGGGAGGGCCGTCCGAGCAGTACTTC.

This clone has just one count. CDR3 loop: CASNSPGHRGNTIYF. The CDR3 nucleotides read TGTGCCAGCAATTCCCCTGGTCATCGGGGAAACACCATATATTTT. The chain is built from TRBV6-5 and TRBJ1-3; D gene unclear. The germline V gene encodes CDR1 MNHEY and CDR2 SVGAGI. V gave up 7 bases and J gave up 4 bases, with 17 bases separating them. This CDR3 region has 15 residues.

In regard to this clone: No DNA is shown, since the ends of the CDR3 on it are uncertain; the CDR3 is the one TCRdb lists. This chain uses TRBV28 with TRBJ1-5. The CDR3 sequence runs 13 residues, both termini included. The V gene's germline CDR1 is MDHEN and CDR2 SYDVKM. This CDR3 reads CASSSSRSQPQHF.

In DNA form, the CDR3 reads TGCGCCAGCTATGGGAGGACCACTGAAGCTTTCTTT. Protein sequence: CASYGRTTEAFF. The gene calls are TRBV10-2 and TRBJ1-1; D is ambiguous. Germline CDR1 is WSHSY and CDR2 is SAAADI. This CDR3 region has 12 residues. The V and J ends lost 8 bases and 4 bases respectively, with 11 bases between them.

The genes are TRBV27 and TRBJ1-2; D is unclear. Germline V gene lookup returns CDR1 MNHEY and CDR2 SMNVEV (reference sequence). This CDR3 region has 16 residues. Trimming left V 3 bases short and J 0 bases short, with 14 bases between. The CDR3 reads CASSFLLGNANYGYTF. In DNA, the CDR3 is TGTGCCAGCAGTTTCTTGTTGGGCAACGCTAACTATGGCTACACCTTC.

This chain joins TRBV5-1 and TRBJ2-1; D is possibly TRBD2 (6 bases). The V end was cut by 2 bases, the J end by 8 bases, with 11 bases between. The CDR3 extends over 13 amino acids. Germline V CDR1 and CDR2: SGHRS, YFSETQ. The chain's CDR3 is CASSFLAYDEQFF. The CDR3 DNA reads TGCGCCAGCAGCTTTCTAGCGTACGATGAGCAGTTCTTC.

The J gene is TRBJ1-1, the V gene TRBV2, with a weak D call TRBD1 (6 bases). CDR1 is SNHLY, CDR2 FYNNEI, per germline. The CDR3 runs 14 residues. V lost 6 bases and J lost 0, with 11 bases in between. In DNA form, the CDR3 reads TGTGCCAGCAGGTCCAGGACAGTGAACACTGAAGCTTTCTTT. It specifies CASRSRTVNTEAFF.

The V and J genes are TRBV6-1 and TRBJ2-5, with D possibly being TRBD1 (6 bases). The V gene lost 3 bases and the J gene lost 3 bases, with 14 bases spanning the gap. From germline, CDR1 is MNHNS and CDR2 SASEGT. The length of the CDR3 is 15 residues. This chain's CDR3 is CASSDRDTVKETQYF. The CDR3 nucleotides are TGTGCCAGCAGTGACCGGGACACGGTGAAAGAGACCCAGTACTTC.

The chain recombines TRBV2 with TRBJ1-1; perhaps TRBD1 as D (6 bases). Trimming removed 3 bases from V and 11 bases from J, with 16 bases in between. Germline V gene data show CDR1 as SNHLY and CDR2 as FYNNEI. The CDR3 is 13 residues long. CDR3 nucleotides: TGTGCCAGCAGTGATGCGGGGGGGCTAGGGGCTTTCTTT. The encoded protein is CASSDAGGLGAFF. The full variable domain, rest sourced from reference TRBV2 and TRBJ1-1, is EPEVTQTPSHQVTQMGQEVILRCVPISNHLYFYWYRQILGQKVEFLVSFYNNEISEKSEIFDDQFSVERPDGSNFTLKIRSTKLEDSAMYFCASSDAGGLGAFFGQGTRLTVV.

The V gene is TRBV7-9, the J gene TRBJ2-5; 9 bases agree with TRBD2. This CDR3 is 18 amino acids long. From germline, CDR1 is SEHNR and CDR2 FQNEAQ (reference sequence). V lost 4 bases to trimming and J lost 4 bases; unmatched junction nucleotides: 16. CDR3 in DNA: TGTGCCAGCAGCTCACCGGTCGGTGTAGCGGGAGTAGGAGAGACCCAGTACTTC. It codes for CASSSPVGVAGVGETQYF.

V usage is TRBV12-3 or TRBV12-4 and J usage is TRBJ1-1; D might be TRBD1 (6 bases). The CDR3 is 13 amino acids. The ends were cut back, 6 bases at V and 3 bases at J, with 11 bases in the middle. In nucleotides, the CDR3 is TGTGCCAGCAGCACTCACAGGGACACTGAAGCTTTCTTT. Translation: CASSTHRDTEAFF.